The TCR beta chain described here comes from a study of blood T cell repertoires in COVID-19. This clone was counted a few times. Profiling relied on immunoSEQ multiplex PCR, and the TCRdb table lists in-frame clones only, not all of them. This sample carries 110,000 to 150,000 clones, over 75% of them seen once, and the ten largest clones take 1.6%. Losses at the gene ends were 0 bases for V and 4 bases for J; bases not matched to a gene: 5. The CDR3 is 16 amino acids. Germline CDR1 LGHDT, CDR2 YNNKEL (reference sequence). This chain uses TRBV3-1 (or the pseudogene TRBV3-2) with TRBJ1-2; 10 bases match TRBD1. The sequenced material came from peripheral blood. The receptor was isolated from a human donor in a cohort sampled during active COVID-19. The CDR3 coding sequence is TGTGCCAGCAGCCAAGAGACAGGGGGCGGTGGCTATGGCTACACCTTC. Its protein is CASSQETGGGGYGYTF.